Following are 18 T cell receptor beta chains from one sample sequenced in a study of shared clonotypes between healthy human individuals. TCRdb keeps only in-frame clones here, not all; method: immunoSEQ multiplex PCR. The sample lists millions of clones; 93% were seen once. Sequenced input: naive CD4+ T cells from PBMCs. Subset given: CD45RA+ positively selected. The source is a man younger than 35 in good health. Some clones in this sample may be carry-over from other donors' samples.

The V and J genes are TRBV5-1 and TRBJ1-4; D perhaps matches TRBD1 (6 bases). The CDR3 has 14 residues. V shed 0 bases and J shed 8 bases, with 11 bases lying between them. Germline V gene lookup returns CDR1 SGHRS and CDR2 YFSETQ. The CDR3 bases are TGCGCCAGCAGCTTGGCAGGGGATCGGGAAAAACTGTTTTTT. Its protein is CASSLAGDREKLFF.

This clone was seen just once. This specimen includes other DNA sequences encoding the same CDR3. The rearrangement joins TRBV28 to TRBJ2-5, with a weak D call TRBD2 (6 bases). The germline V and J ends were trimmed by 3 bases and 4 bases, with 9 bases remaining between them. Germline-derived CDR1 and CDR2 are MDHEN and SYDVKM. The CDR3 runs 13 residues. The CDR3, as DNA: TGTGCCAGCAGTTTCGGGGGTGGAGAGACCCAGTACTTC. This encodes CASSFGGGETQYF.

The V gene is TRBV5-1, the J gene TRBJ2-3; 11 nucleotides line up with TRBD2. The CDR3 loop spans 18 amino acids. Trimming at V came to 0 bases and at J to 0 bases, leaving 6 bases not matched to a gene. CDR1 is SGHRS and CDR2 is YFSETQ in the germline V gene. DNA for the CDR3: TGCGCCAGCAGCTTGGCGAAGACTAGCGGGGATAGCACAGATACGCAGTATTTT. Amino acids: CASSLAKTSGDSTDTQYF.

The rearrangement uses TRBV19 and TRBJ1-2; 8 bases match TRBD1. J lost 5 bases, V lost 9 bases, and 11 bases had no gene match. The CDR3 runs 14 residues. Germline V CDR1 and CDR2: LNHDA, SQIVND (reference sequence). As DNA, the CDR3 is TGTGCCAGCGCTCGACAGGGGCCATCTTATGGCTACACCTTC. This translates into CASARQGPSYGYTF.

This clone was counted a few times. The chain joins TRBV5-1 to TRBJ1-1; D may be TRBD1 (5 bases). Trimming pared 3 bases from V and 3 bases from J, leaving 15 bases between. The CDR3 runs to 15 residues. CDR1 is SGHRS and CDR2 is YFSETQ in the germline V gene. The CDR3 loop reads CASSYDGTDYTEAFF. The CDR3 DNA is TGCGCCAGCAGCTACGATGGGACTGATTACACTGAAGCTTTCTTT. Drawing the rest from reference TRBV5-1 and TRBJ1-1, the complete variable domain is KAGVTQTPRYLIKTRGQQVTLSCSPISGHRSVSWYQQTPGQGLQFLFEYFSETQRNKGNFPGRFSGRQFSNSRSEMNVSTLELGDSALYLCASSYDGTDYTEAFFGQGTRLTVV.

The rearrangement links TRBV7-8 to TRBJ1-2; 7 bases align to TRBD1. Germline CDR1 is SGHVS and CDR2 is FQNEAQ. V was pared by 5 bases and J by 6 bases, with 9 bases of the junction left unmatched. This CDR3 comprises 14 residues. CDR3 loop: CASSQGGGVNGYTF. The CDR3 region has the DNA TGTGCCAGCAGCCAGGGGGGGGGCGTCAATGGCTACACCTTC.

This chain joins TRBV6-1 and TRBJ1-1; the match to TRBD1 covers 7 bases. Trimming took 4 bases from V and 1 from J; bases not matched to a gene: 3. CDR1 MNHNS and CDR2 SASEGT come from the germline V gene. The CDR3 runs to 14 residues. CDR3 loop: CASSARQGNTEAFF. CDR3 in DNA: TGTGCCAGCAGTGCAAGACAGGGGAACACTGAAGCTTTCTTT.

The chain carries TRBV5-1 and TRBJ2-2; 9 positions agree with TRBD1. The J segment lost 6 bases and the V segment lost 6 bases, leaving 6 bases of the junction unmatched. Germline assignment: CDR1 SGHRS and CDR2 YFSETQ. This CDR3 spans 14 amino acids. CDR3 DNA sequence: TGCGCCAGCACATGGACAGGGGTGGCCGGGGAGCTGTTTTTT. Its protein product is CASTWTGVAGELFF.

This clone came up once. Other DNA sequences of this sample code for an identical CDR3. The CDR3 loop is CASSLDRSSYNEQFF. CDR3 DNA: TGTGCCAGCAGCTTAGATCGAAGCTCCTACAATGAGCAGTTCTTC. The V and J genes are TRBV7-2 and TRBJ2-1, with no clear D. Looked up from germline, CDR1 is SGHTA and CDR2 is FQGNSA. The CDR3 has 15 residues. Trimming cost V 1 base and J 0 bases, with 7 bases left between them. The full variable domain, in which reference TRBV7-2 and TRBJ2-1 provide the parts outside the CDR3, is GAGVSQSPSNKVTEKGKDVELRCDPISGHTALYWYRQSLGQGLEFLIYFQGNSAPDKSGLPSDRFSAERTGGSVSTLTIQRTQQEDSAVYLCASSLDRSSYNEQFFGPGTRLTVL.

The chain is built from TRBV28 and TRBJ1-2; no reliable D call. The CDR3 is made up of 11 amino acids. CDR1 MDHEN and CDR2 SYDVKM come from the germline V gene. The V and J ends lost 7 bases and 4 bases respectively, with 7 bases between them. This CDR3 is CASTTLYGYTF. CDR3 nucleotide sequence: TGTGCCAGCACAACCCTCTATGGCTACACCTTC.

This rearrangement joins TRBV19 to TRBJ1-2; possible D gene TRBD1, 6 bases. The CDR3 totals 15 residues. Germline V gene data show CDR1 as LNHDA and CDR2 as SQIVND (reference sequence). V was pared by 6 bases and J by 3 bases, with 17 bases between. The CDR3 is CASRTGTNAYYGYTF. In nucleotides, the CDR3 is TGTGCCAGTAGAACCGGGACAAATGCCTACTATGGCTACACCTTC. Full variable domain (remainder filled in from reference TRBV19 and TRBJ1-2): DGGITQSPKYLFRKEGQNVTLSCEQNLNHDAMYWYRQDPGQGLRLIYYSQIVNDFQKGDIAEGYSVSREKKESFPLTVTSAQKNPTAFYLCASRTGTNAYYGYTFGSGTRLTVV.

The chain is built from TRBV29-1 and TRBJ2-1, with unresolved D. Looked up from germline, CDR1 is SQVTM and CDR2 is ANQGSEA. CDR3 length: 12 amino acids. V lost 8 bases, J lost 4 bases, and 12 bases lay in between. This CDR3 is CSTSSAYNEQFF. CDR3 bases: TGCAGCACTTCAAGCGCTTACAATGAGCAGTTCTTC.

J is TRBJ1-2 and V is TRBV7-9, with 11 bases identical to TRBD1. In germline, CDR1 is SEHNR, CDR2 FQNEAQ (reference sequence). The V and J ends lost 6 bases and 3 bases, in that order; junction bases with no gene match: 6. CDR3 size: 15 residues. The CDR3 DNA follows: TGTGCCAGCAGAAACGGACAGGGGGCTTACTATGGCTACACCTTC. This gives the protein CASRNGQGAYYGYTF.

In the case of this clone: In the same sample, other DNA sequences code for this CDR3. The chain is built from TRBV28 and TRBJ2-2, with TRBD1 identical over 9 bases. Germline V gives CDR1 MDHEN, CDR2 SYDVKM. This CDR3 is built from 15 residues. The trim removed 4 bases at V and 4 bases at J, leaving 4 bases unmatched. CDR3 DNA sequence: TGTGCCAGCAGTTCGCCGGGACAGGGCACCGGGGAGCTGTTTTTT. This gives the protein CASSSPGQGTGELFF.

The V and J genes are TRBV11-3 and TRBJ2-1, with a tentative D call TRBD1 (5 bases). CDR1 and CDR2 (germline): SGHNT, YENEEA. CDR3 length equals 16 residues. V was pared by 1 base and J by 0 bases, with 10 bases between. CDR3 DNA sequence: TGTGCCAGCAGCTTAGGACAGTCCCTCTCCTACAATGAGCAGTTCTTC. It codes for CASSLGQSLSYNEQFF. Drawing the rest from reference TRBV11-3 and TRBJ2-1, the complete variable domain is EAGVVQSPRYKIIEKKQPVAFWCNPISGHNTLYWYLQNLGQGPELLIRYENEEAVDDSQLPKDRFSAERLKGVDSTLKIQPAELGDSAVYLCASSLGQSLSYNEQFFGPGTRLTVL.

This chain uses TRBV9 with TRBJ2-6; TRBD2 is a possible D gene (6 bases). Germline-derived CDR1 and CDR2 are SGDLS and YYNGEE. The V end lost 7 bases, the J end lost 0 bases, and 8 bases lay between the germline ends. This CDR3 comprises 14 residues. The chain's CDR3 is CASAGSSGANVLTF. CDR3 nucleotides: TGTGCCAGCGCGGGGTCCTCTGGGGCCAACGTCCTGACTTTC.

In regard to this clone: In the same sample, other DNA sequences code for this CDR3. The chain couples TRBV5-1 to TRBJ2-2; 8 bases fit TRBD2. J lost 0 bases, V lost 4 bases, and 2 bases had no gene match. In germline, CDR1 is SGHRS, CDR2 YFSETQ. The CDR3 contains 15 residues. The CDR3 DNA is TGCGCCAGCAGCCTTAGCGGGACGAACACCGGGGAGCTGTTTTTT. It yields the protein CASSLSGTNTGELFF.

This clone came up once. The rearrangement uses TRBV6-5 and TRBJ2-1; 10 bases are a match to TRBD2. CDR3 length equals 14 residues. Germline V lookup: CDR1 MNHEY, CDR2 SVGAGI. After removal of 7 bases from V and 9 bases from J, the junction contained 9 bases not matched to a gene. The CDR3 is CASTRLAGVREQFF. The CDR3, as DNA: TGTGCCAGCACGAGGCTAGCGGGAGTGCGTGAGCAGTTCTTC.